This T cell receptor (beta chain) was found in a study of cytomegalovirus exposure and HLA in healthy donors (dated by TCRdb to 2015 to 2018). Background on the whole study: An earlier analysis of under 600 of the donors reported roughly 300 Gb of sequence data and some 120 million unique TCR beta sequences from around 200 million T cells. Four or five DR-DQ haplotypes were treated as single units for association and clustering because of strong linkage in the cohort. An early release that covered 640 HLA-typed donors contained 300 to 350 gigabases of sequencing data and tens of millions of unique TCR sequences. Typing coverage differed by locus: A, B, C, DRB1 and DQB1 were typed in about 629-640 donors, DQA1 in approximately 520, DPA1 in some 610, and DPB1 in 400 to 490. An earlier analysis of approximately 640 of the donors applied high-throughput TCR beta sequencing to assess whether each TCR beta V gene segment acted as functional or pseudogenic. Rather than drawing on any new phenotypic data, the later analysis identified candidate immune exposures from TCR beta sequences and the way those sequences occurred across donors. The study aimed to test whether signatures of past pathogen exposure could be identified by cataloging public T cell receptors. To predict cytomegalovirus infection status, the study combined high-throughput TCR immunosequencing, statistical association of individual TCRs with disease status, and machine learning. In a later genetic analysis, genome-wide SNP genotypes for about three fifths of the roughly 670 donors were used, and that subset was treated as a discovery cohort. The study profiled the T cell repertoires of 500 to 800 subjects by immunosequencing and related them to cytomegalovirus serostatus. Among some 400 genotyped donors of the cohort, an average of about 240,000 unique TCR beta nucleotide sequences was sequenced per donor, of which about 19% were non-productive. To study patterns of TCR occurrence, a later analysis re-analyzed previously published TCR beta repertoires from around 660 donors and added high-resolution HLA genotyping. Donor age, sex, ethnicity and CMV serostatus were compiled together with the repertoire data. All discovery cohort repertoires had been generated on a single sequencing platform. In addition to the first cohort of approximately 670 subjects, a separate validation cohort of 120 different subjects was used. Among the 398 genotyped donors, about 85% belonged to the genetic ancestry cluster associated with self-reported Caucasian donors. Class I and class II HLA loci were covered by the typing at four-digit resolution.

General findings and caveats noted by the study authors: Compared with the 666-donor mean, donors in an Asian-associated ancestry cluster had fewer N-insertions in productive TCRs, according to a later genetic analysis. A later analysis associated 15,000 to 20,000 TCR beta sequences with specific HLA alleles at a false discovery rate of 0.05. A later genetic analysis associated a missense DCLRE1C variant with V-gene and J-gene trimming of TCR beta chains, and an independent cohort replicated the association. Most TCR sequences were seen in very few donors, while some public TCRs were found in many individuals. A later analysis found that TCR association rates varied across HLA loci, with DRB1 alleles showing the most associated TCRs and HLA-C alleles the fewest. CMV serostatus was the only immune exposure information available for the cohort. Assigning TCR associations to individual alleles was difficult when HLA alleles, especially DR and DQ, strongly co-occurred. The classifier was reported to diagnose cytomegalovirus status with high specificity and sensitivity in both the original cohort and the validation cohort. Only TCR beta chains were sequenced in this cohort, and the absence of alpha or paired-chain data limited detectable features. A later analysis found that most CMV-associated TCR beta chains appeared HLA-restricted, with HLA associations seemingly driven largely by CMV exposure. Presence/absence analyses assumed roughly uniform sequencing depth across donors, an assumption that may not hold. According to the authors, the approach could potentially be generalized to other disease states and immunological phenotypes. Correlated functional status among segregating V segments might be attributable to linkage disequilibrium, but an unknown experimental factor could not be ruled out. A cluster of highly shared sequence variants was judged likely to represent a technical artifact of the sequencing pipeline. A later analysis reported that several top co-occurrence clusters appeared linked to parvovirus B19, influenza, CMV and Epstein-Barr virus. The study listed 164 TCR beta chains as associated with cytomegalovirus. In vitro tests confirmed that a few of the cytomegalovirus-associated TCR beta chains recognize cytomegalovirus antigens. Some 15 rarely observed V segments, including chromosome 9 orphons, were excluded from the earlier analysis of approximately 500 of the donors because counts were too low. Broadly in line with IMGT annotations, most TCR beta V segments showed up in productive rearrangements about 90% or about 30% of the time in an earlier analysis of roughly 590 of the donors. A later analysis found that HLA-associated TCR beta chains were more clonally expanded and had lower generation probabilities than equally common non-associated chains. HLA typing was unavailable for some donors at each locus, so association tests used only the typed subset. A further reported finding was that TCR beta sequences accurately predicted the HLA-A and HLA-B alleles for most subjects in the first cohort.

Library method: the immunoSEQ multiplex PCR assay. For the multiplex PCR, a mixture combining 60 forward primers for TCR Vbeta segments and 13 reverse primers for TCR Jbeta segments was used. The CDR3 region of rearranged TCR beta genes was amplified from genomic DNA with a multiplex PCR assay. On the Illumina HiSeq System, the amplified TCR beta libraries were sequenced as 87-base-pair reads. On the study's bioinformatics: A later analysis counted about 82 million unique TCR beta chains across the 666 repertoires, and 10 million to 11 million of these chains were shared by at least two donors. Raw reads were error-corrected and collapsed into unique sequences with a nearest-neighbor algorithm that merged closely related sequences to remove PCR and sequencing errors. To assign V, D and J gene segments, CDR3 sequences were aligned to IMGT reference sequences. For a sequence to be retained, a match of at least six nucleotides was required to both a V gene segment and a J gene segment. A rearrangement was called productive if the CDR3 had no stop codons and remained in frame with V and J, and every other rearrangement was called non-productive. Following IMGT convention, CDR3 was defined as the stretch from the second conserved V-encoded cysteine to the conserved J-encoded phenylalanine. In an earlier analysis of around 640 of the donors, sequences lacking an unambiguous match to a single V gene segment were excluded. An earlier analysis of a few hundred of the donors called V segments functional above 56.7% productive rearrangements and segregating when the between-donor standard deviation exceeded 5%. A statistical classification framework was built for diagnosing cytomegalovirus status from the catalog of TCR beta chain sequences. V and J gene assignment, in a later analysis, came from comparing TCR nucleotide sequences with IMGT/GENE-DB human TR gene sequences. The TCRdist pipeline was used in a later analysis to assign CDR3 sequences and most-parsimonious VDJ recombination scenarios. In a later analysis, each TCR beta chain was defined by its CDR3 amino acid sequence together with its V-gene family, and reads lacking a unique V-gene family were excluded. A later analysis removed 600 or so highly shared, low-generation-probability nucleotide sequences to deal with suspected cross-contamination and a sequencing artifact. For each public chain, a later analysis derived a clonal expansion index from normalized ranks of inferred template counts within each repertoire. A later analysis computed generation probabilities with a VDJ recombination model fitted to out-of-frame rearrangements, and checked the results against IGoR. Hypergeometric tests were used in a later analysis to score TCR-TCR, TCR-HLA and TCR-CMV co-occurrence, with a repertoire-size bias correction applied to the TCR pairs. A later analysis estimated false discovery rates by permuting HLA or CMV assignments 20 times. In a later analysis, co-occurring TCRs were grouped using DBSCAN, with TCRdist sequence similarity added in when clustering inside HLA-allele-positive subsets. Co-occurrence clustering excluded repertoires with fewer than 30,000 or more than 120,000 public chains, plus five with anomalous nucleotide sharing. TCRdb took over this immuneACCESS table, retaining in-frame rearrangements with V and J assigned. Such tables are incomplete; in checked studies, under half of the missing clones stem from an unresolved V gene, and the remainder is unexplained. Clonal size and the V and J genes are those of that table, whereas D and trimming came from the DNA. For this sample there are 140,000 or so clones; 74% appear just once. The top ten clones comprise roughly 4.5% of the sample.

A remark on this clone: Its antigen is currently not known. There are no base qualities to consult, and no much larger clone falls within one base.

The cohort was made up of several hundred healthy bone marrow donors. Cohort members were all nominally healthy when sampled, although unrecorded immune exposures were likely present. The donor tested CMV seropositive, placing the donor among the 289 seropositive members of the cohort. A peripheral blood sample was provided by each donor, and peripheral blood mononuclear cells were used for TCR beta sequencing. The Qiagen DNeasy Blood Extraction Kit was used to extract genomic DNA from the blood cell samples. This receptor was obtained from a man aged 18 to 29 in good health and CMV-seropositive. Source material: PBMCs.

The CDR3: CASSRGKAGGGYTF. Here is the DNA: TGTGCCAGCAGTCGCGGAAAGGCTGGCGGTGGCTACACCTTC. The chain is encoded by TRBV27 joined to TRBJ1-2, with no reliable assignment of the D segment. CDR1 MNHEY and CDR2 SMNVEV were looked up in the germline V gene (reference sequence). Including cysteine and phenylalanine, the CDR3 has 14 amino acids. CDR3 DNA is the only sequence kept; it has 42 bases, read in frame from the first base. The V and J ends are trimmed by 5 bases and 7 bases, leaving 17 bases between them.